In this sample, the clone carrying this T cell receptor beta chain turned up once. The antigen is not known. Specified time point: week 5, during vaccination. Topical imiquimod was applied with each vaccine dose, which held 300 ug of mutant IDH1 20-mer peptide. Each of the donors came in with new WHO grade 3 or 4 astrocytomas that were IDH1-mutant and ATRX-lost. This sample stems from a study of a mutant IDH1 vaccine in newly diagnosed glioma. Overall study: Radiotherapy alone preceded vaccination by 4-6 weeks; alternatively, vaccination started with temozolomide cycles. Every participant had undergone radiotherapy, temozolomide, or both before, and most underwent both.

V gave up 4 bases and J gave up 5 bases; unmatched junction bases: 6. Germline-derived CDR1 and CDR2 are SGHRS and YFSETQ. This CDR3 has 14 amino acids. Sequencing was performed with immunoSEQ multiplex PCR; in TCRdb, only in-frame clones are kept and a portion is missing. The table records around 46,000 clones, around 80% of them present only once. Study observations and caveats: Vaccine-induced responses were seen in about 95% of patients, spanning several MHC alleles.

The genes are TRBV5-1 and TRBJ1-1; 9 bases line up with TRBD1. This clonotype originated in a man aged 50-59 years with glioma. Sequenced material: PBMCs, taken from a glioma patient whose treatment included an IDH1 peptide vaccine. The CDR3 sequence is CASSPWTGDTEAFF. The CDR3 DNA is TGCGCCAGCAGCCCGTGGACAGGGGATACTGAAGCTTTCTTT.